This entry describes one TCR beta chain. This sample stems from a study of blood T cell repertoires in COVID-19. Overall study context: In each case, the material was cDNA or gDNA derived from T cells, B-cell-depleted T cells, or PBMCs.

Method: immunoSEQ multiplex PCR; TCRdb's copy keeps in-frame clones and lacks some. The profile shows 87,000 or so clones, around 85% of them singletons. Sequenced material: peripheral blood. This receptor was obtained from a woman of 80 years or more with COVID-19, enrolled during active disease.

The CDR3, as DNA: TGTGCCAGCTCACCACCAGGGGTGGAAAAACTGTTTTTT. It specifies CASSPPGVEKLFF. The gene calls are TRBV18 and TRBJ1-4, with D possibly matching TRBD1 (5 bases). The V end was cut by 0 bases, the J end by 8 bases, with 7 bases between. Per the germline V gene, CDR1 is KGHSH and CDR2 is LQKENI. The CDR3 consists of 13 residues. The full variable domain, completed using reference TRBV18 and TRBJ1-4, is NAGVMQNPRHLVRRRGQEARLRCSPMKGHSHVYWYRQLPEEGLKFMVYLQKENIIDESGMPKERFSAEFPKEGPSILRIQQVVRGDSAAYFCASSPPGVEKLFFGSGTQLSVL.